Below, 14 T cell receptor beta chains from the same sample are listed, as sequenced in a study of T cell repertoires in cytomegalovirus infection. TCRdb independently ran MiXCR on the reads; one entry per CDR3 protein. The sample has about 27,000 distinct CDR3 sequences; 15% to 20% are singletons. No antigen has been identified for these receptors. The starting material was CD8+ T cells from cultured PBMCs, obtained from culture after CMV antigen stimulation. All receptors derive from a human donor in good health (CMV status not recorded). Some clones in this sample may be carry-over from other donors' samples.

V usage is TRBV7-2 and J usage is TRBJ2-7; the D call may be TRBD1 or TRBD2 (5 bases each). The germline V gene encodes CDR1 SGHTA and CDR2 FQGNSA. Between the trimmed V and J ends, which lost 5 bases and 3 bases, there was a span of 14 bases. The CDR3 runs to 14 residues. In DNA form, the CDR3 reads TGTGCCAGCAGCGGCCGGGGCCAACTCTACGAGCAGTACTTC. This sequence encodes CASSGRGQLYEQYF.

The chain carries TRBV7-9 and TRBJ2-1; D is unresolved. The V end lost 5 bases, the J end lost 8 bases, and 13 bases lay between the germline ends. The CDR3 loop spans 13 amino acids. The germline CDR1 and CDR2 sequences are SEHNR and FQNEAQ (reference sequence). CDR3 DNA: TGTGCCAGCAGCCGAGCCCCCGGCGATGAGCAGTTCTTC. This translates into CASSRAPGDEQFF.

This clonotype was seen a handful of times. The chain employs TRBV12-3 or TRBV12-4 and TRBJ1-5; tentative D call: TRBD1 (5 bases). V gave up 5 bases and J gave up 6 bases, with 14 bases separating them. The CDR3 consists of 14 residues. The CDR3 DNA is TGTGCCAGCAGTCCCAGGGAGGTGTTTCAGCCCCAGCATTTT. It is translated as CASSPREVFQPQHF.

This clonotype was detected a few times. This chain uses TRBV7-6 with TRBJ1-4, with D unresolved. The CDR3 is made up of 16 amino acids. Germline V gene lookup returns CDR1 SGHVS and CDR2 FNYEAQ. V shed 1 base and J shed 6 bases, with 15 bases lying between them. CDR3 protein: CASSLEVAAAHEKLFF. For the CDR3, the DNA is TGTGCCAGCAGCTTAGAAGTAGCAGCTGCCCATGAAAAACTGTTTTTT.

The CDR3 region is CATLGGVEYTTNEKLFF. The CDR3 DNA follows: TGTGCCACCTTGGGGGGGGTGGAGTATACAACTAATGAAAAACTGTTTTTT. The chain couples TRBV6-1 to TRBJ1-4, with D perhaps matching TRBD1 (5 bases). The V and J ends lost 10 bases and 0 bases respectively, with 21 bases between them. This CDR3 comprises 17 residues. CDR1 and CDR2 from the germline V gene are MNHNS and SASEGT.

This clonotype was detected a few times. V and J are TRBV27 and TRBJ1-1; 9 bases agree with TRBD1. V was pared by 6 bases and J by 0 bases, with 8 bases of the junction left unmatched. CDR1 and CDR2 from the germline V gene are MNHEY and SMNVEV (reference sequence). This CDR3 spans 16 amino acids. DNA of the CDR3: TGTGCCAGCAGGCATCGGACAGGGGCAATGAACACTGAAGCTTTCTTT. Encoded protein: CASRHRTGAMNTEAFF.

This clonotype was recorded many times. The genes are TRBV7-2 and TRBJ1-2; D gene ambiguous. Germline CDR1 is SGHTA and CDR2 is FQGNSA. The length of the CDR3 is 14 residues. With 7 bases removed from V and 4 bases from J, the gap between germline ends came to 16 bases. CDR3: CASTLGGGLYGYTF. CDR3 nucleotides: TGTGCCAGCACCCTGGGTGGCGGACTCTATGGCTACACCTTC.

This clonotype has just a few counts. This chain joins TRBV7-6 and TRBJ2-5; 11 bases line up with TRBD1. Germline CDR1 SGHVS, CDR2 FNYEAQ. V shed 5 bases, J shed 9 bases, and the junction held 11 bases outside the gene matches. The CDR3 contains 15 residues. The CDR3 loop reads CASSPGQGAVQAQYF. DNA for the CDR3: TGTGCCAGCAGCCCCGGACAGGGGGCGGTGCAAGCCCAGTACTTC.

This sequence joins TRBV6-6 and TRBJ2-7, with 7 bases that match TRBD1. The CDR3 contains 15 residues. V trimming: 11 bases; J trimming: 4 bases; junction bases outside the gene matches: 17. The germline gives CDR1 MNHNY, CDR2 SVGAGI (reference sequence). The CDR3 sequence: CAGTTSDRDYYEQYF. Written as DNA, the CDR3 is TGTGCCGGGACGACGTCCGACAGGGATTATTACGAGCAGTACTTC.

The chain employs TRBV12-3 or TRBV12-4 and TRBJ1-1; tentative D call: TRBD1 (6 bases). CDR3 length: 13 amino acids. The V gene lost 7 bases and the J gene lost 0 bases, with 9 bases spanning the gap. CDR3 sequence (DNA): TGTGCCAGCACCGGACAGATGAACACTGAAGCTTTCTTT. This sequence encodes CASTGQMNTEAFF.

This clonotype turned up a few times. The chain is built from TRBV9 and TRBJ2-1, with a possible D match to TRBD1 (6 bases). The CDR3 totals 15 residues. The V end lost 2 bases, the J end lost 8 bases, and 17 bases lay between the germline ends. Germline CDR1 is SGDLS and CDR2 is YYNGEE. In DNA form, the CDR3 reads TGTGCCAGCAGCGTCACGTGGGGGCCTTTGTATGAGCAGTTCTTC. This translates into CASSVTWGPLYEQFF.

V is TRBV25-1 and J is TRBJ2-1; 7 bases line up with TRBD2. The trim removed 7 bases at V and 9 bases at J, leaving 15 bases unmatched. CDR1 and CDR2 (germline): MGHDK, SYGVNS. The CDR3 consists of 15 residues. CDR3 region: CASTRGGTGGAEQFF. For the CDR3, the DNA is TGTGCCAGCACCAGAGGCGGGACGGGAGGAGCTGAGCAGTTCTTC.

This clonotype was counted only a few times. The CDR3 DNA sequence: TGTGCCACCTTGACAGGGCGGCAAGAGACCCAGTACTTC. This translates into CATLTGRQETQYF. The gene calls are TRBV2 and TRBJ2-5; 7 bases map to TRBD1. With V trimmed by 10 bases and J by 2 bases, 7 bases remained unmatched. The CDR3 totals 13 residues. Germline values: CDR1 SNHLY, CDR2 FYNNEI.

In this sample, this clonotype turned up a few times. This chain joins TRBV5-4 and TRBJ2-2, with 9 bases aligning to TRBD2. The junction had 6 bases not matched to a gene; V was cut back by 3 bases and J by 0 bases. Germline V gene sequence: CDR1 SGHNT, CDR2 YYREEE (reference sequence). The CDR3 is 17 residues long. The CDR3 loop is CASSYWASGANTGELFF. The CDR3 nucleotides read TGTGCCAGCAGCTATTGGGCTAGCGGGGCGAACACCGGGGAGCTGTTTTTT. Together with reference TRBV5-4 and TRBJ2-2, the CDR3 gives the full variable domain: ETGVTQSPTHLIKTRGQQVTLRCSSQSGHNTVSWYQQALGQGPQFIFQYYREEENGRGNFPPRFSGLQFPNYSSELNVNALELDDSALYLCASSYWASGANTGELFFGEGSRLTVL.